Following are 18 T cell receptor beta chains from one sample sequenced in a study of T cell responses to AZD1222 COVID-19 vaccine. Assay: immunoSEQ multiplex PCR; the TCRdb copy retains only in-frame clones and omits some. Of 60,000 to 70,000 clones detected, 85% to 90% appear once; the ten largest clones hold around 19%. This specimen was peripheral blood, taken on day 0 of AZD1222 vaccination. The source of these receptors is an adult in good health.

This chain's CDR3 is CASSEYPNQPQHF. Here the CDR3 DNA reads TGTGCCAGCAGTGAATATCCCAATCAGCCCCAGCATTTT. This chain connects TRBV6-1 to TRBJ1-5; D unclear. V was shortened by 2 bases and J by 3 bases, with 5 bases between the two germline ends. The CDR3 extends over 13 amino acids. Germline loops: CDR1 MNHNS, CDR2 SASEGT.

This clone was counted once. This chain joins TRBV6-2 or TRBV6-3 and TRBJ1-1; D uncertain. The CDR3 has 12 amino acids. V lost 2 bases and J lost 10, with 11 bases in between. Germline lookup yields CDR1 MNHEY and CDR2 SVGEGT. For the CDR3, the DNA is TGTGCCAGCAGTTACCCCGCCGGGAGAGCTTTCTTT. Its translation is CASSYPAGRAFF.

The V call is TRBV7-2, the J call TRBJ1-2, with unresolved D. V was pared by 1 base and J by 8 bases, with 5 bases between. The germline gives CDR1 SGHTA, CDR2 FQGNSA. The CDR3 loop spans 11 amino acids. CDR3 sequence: CASSLEWGYTF. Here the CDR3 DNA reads TGTGCCAGCAGCTTAGAGTGGGGCTACACCTTC. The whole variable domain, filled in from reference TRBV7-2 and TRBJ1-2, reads GAGVSQSPSNKVTEKGKDVELRCDPISGHTALYWYRQSLGQGLEFLIYFQGNSAPDKSGLPSDRFSAERTGGSVSTLTIQRTQQEDSAVYLCASSLEWGYTFGSGTRLTVV.

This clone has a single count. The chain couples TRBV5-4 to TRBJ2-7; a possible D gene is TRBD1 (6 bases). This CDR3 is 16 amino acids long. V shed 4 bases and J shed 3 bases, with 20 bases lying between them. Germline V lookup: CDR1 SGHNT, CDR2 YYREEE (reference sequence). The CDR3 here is CASSNGGWDTFYEQYF. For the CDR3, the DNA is TGTGCCAGCAGCAATGGTGGTTGGGACACCTTCTACGAGCAGTACTTC.

CDR3 bases: TGTGCCAGCAGTTTCGGACAGGTTGCTGGCTACACCTTC. It yields the protein CASSFGQVAGYTF. The chain couples TRBV12-3 or TRBV12-4 to TRBJ1-2; 7 positions agree with TRBD1. J gave up 7 bases and V 3 bases, and 5 bases lay outside the gene matches. The CDR3 is 13 residues long.

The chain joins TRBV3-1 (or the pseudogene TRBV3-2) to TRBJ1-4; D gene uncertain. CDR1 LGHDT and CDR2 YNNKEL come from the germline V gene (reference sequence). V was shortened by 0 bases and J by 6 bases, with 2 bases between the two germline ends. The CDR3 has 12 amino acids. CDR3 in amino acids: CASSQDDEKLFF. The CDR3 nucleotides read TGTGCCAGCAGCCAAGACGATGAAAAACTGTTTTTT.

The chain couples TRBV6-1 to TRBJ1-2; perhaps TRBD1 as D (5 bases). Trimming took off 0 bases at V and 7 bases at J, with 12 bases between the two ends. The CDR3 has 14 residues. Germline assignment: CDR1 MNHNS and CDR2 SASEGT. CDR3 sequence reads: CASSEAHRQSGYTF. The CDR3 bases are TGTGCCAGCAGTGAAGCGCATAGACAGAGTGGCTACACCTTC.

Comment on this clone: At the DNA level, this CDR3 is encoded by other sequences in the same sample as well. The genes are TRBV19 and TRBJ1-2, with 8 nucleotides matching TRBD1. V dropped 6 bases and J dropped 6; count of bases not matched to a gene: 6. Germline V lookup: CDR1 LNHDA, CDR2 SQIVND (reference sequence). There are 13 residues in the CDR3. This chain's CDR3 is CASSRGQGNGYTF. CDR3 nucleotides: TGTGCCAGTAGCCGCGGACAGGGAAATGGCTACACCTTC.

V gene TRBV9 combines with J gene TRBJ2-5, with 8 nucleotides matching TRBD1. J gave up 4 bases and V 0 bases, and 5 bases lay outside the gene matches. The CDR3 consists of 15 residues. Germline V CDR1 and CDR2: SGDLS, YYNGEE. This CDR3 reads CASSVDLQGAETQYF. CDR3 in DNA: TGTGCCAGCAGCGTAGATCTTCAGGGGGCAGAGACCCAGTACTTC.

In nucleotides, the CDR3 is TGTGCCAGCAGTGAAATCACAACCAACTATGGCTACACCTTC. Translating it yields CASSEITTNYGYTF. This rearrangement joins TRBV6-1 to TRBJ1-2; D call uncertain. CDR1 is MNHNS, CDR2 SASEGT, per germline. The CDR3 has 14 residues. Trimming removed 2 bases from V and 2 bases from J, with 9 bases in between.

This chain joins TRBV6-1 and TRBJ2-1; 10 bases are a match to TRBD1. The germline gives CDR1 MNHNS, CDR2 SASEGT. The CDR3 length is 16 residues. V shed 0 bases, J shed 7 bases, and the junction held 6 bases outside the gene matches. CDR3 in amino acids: CASSEAGTGVRNEQFF. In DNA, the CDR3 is TGTGCCAGCAGTGAAGCGGGGACAGGGGTTCGGAATGAGCAGTTCTTC.

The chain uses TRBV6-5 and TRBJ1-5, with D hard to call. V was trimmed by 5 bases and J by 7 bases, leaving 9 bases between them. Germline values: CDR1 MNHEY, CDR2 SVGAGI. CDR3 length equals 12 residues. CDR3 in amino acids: CASSQENQPQHF. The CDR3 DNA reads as TGTGCCAGCAGTCAGGAAAACCAGCCCCAGCATTTT.

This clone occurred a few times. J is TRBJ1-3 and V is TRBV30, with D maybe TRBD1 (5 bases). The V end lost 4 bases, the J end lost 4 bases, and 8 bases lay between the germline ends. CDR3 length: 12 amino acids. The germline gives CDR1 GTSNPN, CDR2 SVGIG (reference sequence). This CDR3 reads CAWTRVGNTIYF. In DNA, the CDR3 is TGTGCCTGGACCAGGGTGGGAAACACCATATATTTT.

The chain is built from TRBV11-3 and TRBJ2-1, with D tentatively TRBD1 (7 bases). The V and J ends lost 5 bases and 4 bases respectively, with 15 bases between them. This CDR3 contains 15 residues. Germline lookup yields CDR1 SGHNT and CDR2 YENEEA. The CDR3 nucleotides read TGTGCCAGCAGCCAGGGGGACGGGGGTTACAATGAGCAGTTCTTC. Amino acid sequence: CASSQGDGGYNEQFF. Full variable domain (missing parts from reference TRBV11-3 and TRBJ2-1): EAGVVQSPRYKIIEKKQPVAFWCNPISGHNTLYWYLQNLGQGPELLIRYENEEAVDDSQLPKDRFSAERLKGVDSTLKIQPAELGDSAVYLCASSQGDGGYNEQFFGPGTRLTVL.

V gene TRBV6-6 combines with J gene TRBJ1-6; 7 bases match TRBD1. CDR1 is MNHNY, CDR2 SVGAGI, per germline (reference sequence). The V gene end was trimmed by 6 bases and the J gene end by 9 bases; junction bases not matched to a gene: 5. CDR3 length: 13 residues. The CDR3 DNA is TGTGCCAGCAGCCGACAGGGTGGTTCACCCCTCCACTTT. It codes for CASSRQGGSPLHF.

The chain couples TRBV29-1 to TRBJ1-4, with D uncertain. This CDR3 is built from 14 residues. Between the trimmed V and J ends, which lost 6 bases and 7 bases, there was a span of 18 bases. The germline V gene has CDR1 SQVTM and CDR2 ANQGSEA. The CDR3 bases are TGCAGCGTCTGGGTAAGGGCGCGGGGTGAAAAACTGTTTTTT. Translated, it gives CSVWVRARGEKLFF.

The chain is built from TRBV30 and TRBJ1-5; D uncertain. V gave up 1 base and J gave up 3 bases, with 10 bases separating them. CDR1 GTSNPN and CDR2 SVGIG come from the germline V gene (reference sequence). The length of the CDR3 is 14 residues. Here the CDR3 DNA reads TGTGCCTGGAGTGGTCGGATCCCCAATCAGCCCCAGCATTTT. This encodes CAWSGRIPNQPQHF.

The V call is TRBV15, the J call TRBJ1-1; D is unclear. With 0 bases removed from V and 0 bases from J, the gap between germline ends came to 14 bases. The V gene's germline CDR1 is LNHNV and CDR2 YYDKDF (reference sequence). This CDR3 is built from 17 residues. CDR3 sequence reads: CATSRDLGTFMNTEAFF. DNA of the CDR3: TGTGCCACCAGCAGAGATTTAGGAACATTCATGAACACTGAAGCTTTCTTT.